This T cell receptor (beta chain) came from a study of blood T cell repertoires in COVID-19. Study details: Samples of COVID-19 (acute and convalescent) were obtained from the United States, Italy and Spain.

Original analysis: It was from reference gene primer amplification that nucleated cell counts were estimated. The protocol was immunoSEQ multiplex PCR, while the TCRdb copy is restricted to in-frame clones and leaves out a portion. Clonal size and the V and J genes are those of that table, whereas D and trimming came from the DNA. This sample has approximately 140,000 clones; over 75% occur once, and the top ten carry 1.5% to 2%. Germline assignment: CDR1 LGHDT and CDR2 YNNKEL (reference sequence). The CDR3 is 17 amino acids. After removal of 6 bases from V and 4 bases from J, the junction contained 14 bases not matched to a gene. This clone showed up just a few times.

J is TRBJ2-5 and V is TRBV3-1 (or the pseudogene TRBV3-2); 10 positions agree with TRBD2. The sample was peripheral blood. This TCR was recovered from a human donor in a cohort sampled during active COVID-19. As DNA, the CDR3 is TGTGCCAGCAGACTAGCGGGACTTCAAACCGAGGGAGAGACCCAGTACTTC. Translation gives CASRLAGLQTEGETQYF.